The T cell receptor beta chain described here comes from a study of identical twins. The study, taken as a whole, reports: Potential partial confounding of zero-insertion analyses by invariant MAIT and iNKT cells was noted.

A single record per CDR3 protein comes from TCRdb applying MiXCR to the 5' RACE reads. The repertoire has under 800,000 distinct CDR3 sequences, over 20% of them found once; the top ten carry 4% to 4.5%. The length of the CDR3 is 15 residues. The V and J ends lost 6 bases and 2 bases respectively, with 14 bases between them. A few counts support this clonotype. Its antigen is currently unknown. The data also belong to a second study, concerning T cells expressing NK-cell markers. From that paper: One observes that, in a handful of donors, these clonotypes were also the leading ones within the CD3+CD56-NKG2C+ fraction.

The sequencing input was PBMCs. The clonotype comes from a woman aged 18-35 years in good health. The rearrangement uses TRBV12-3 or TRBV12-4 and TRBJ1-5; a possible D gene is TRBD1 (6 bases). The CDR3, as DNA: TGTGCCAGCAGAGACACAGGGAGCGGCAATCAGCCCCAGCATTTT. Its protein is CASRDTGSGNQPQHF.